The subject of this entry is one TCR beta chain. No antigen is known for it. No base quality values were provided; no much bigger clone lies one nucleotide off. The CDR3, from cysteine to phenylalanine, totals 16 residues. Of all the DNA, just the CDR3 is kept, 48 bases in frame from base 1. Here V drops 6 bases and J drops 1 base, and the junction holds 9 bases not matched to any gene. Taken from the germline V gene, the CDR1 and CDR2 loops are SGHRS and YFSETQ. These data are taken from a study of blood T cell repertoires in COVID-19 (TCRdb year 2020). For context, the study as a whole: Samples from collaborators originated in the United States, Italy and Spain and spanned both the acute and convalescent phases of COVID-19. The material from the prospective study consisted of cDNA or gDNA derived from T cells, B-cell-depleted T cells, or PBMCs. Subjects who had been exposed to COVID-19, were actively infected with it, or had recovered from it provided the deeply sampled blood TCRbeta repertoires that made up the dataset. The repertoires were released in a freely available public database intended as a resource for research on the immune response to SARS-CoV-2. The samples were drawn from the first 160 participants of the ongoing ImmuneRACE study and from some 1,300 subjects provided by 6 global collaborators. The sample metadata nearly always contained a de-identified subject ID, COVID-19 status, age in years and sex. HLA class I and class II types, where available, came from metadata supplied by the sample provider rather than from assay-based typing. Study-level results and caveats: Clinical and demographic metadata were provided uncurated, with the amount varying by source and participant.

Collaborating institutions collected whole blood in K2EDTA tubes following their own protocols. Collaborator samples were shipped for TCRbeta analysis as frozen whole blood, isolated PBMCs, or DNA extracted from either sample type. TCRbeta CDR3 regions were amplified from genomic DNA by means of the immunoSEQ Assay, a bias-controlled multiplex PCR. The published analysis was carried out like this. The number of nucleated cells in each sample was estimated by amplification of reference gene primers within the assay. Sequence reads were collapsed and filtered to measure the absolute abundance of every unique TCRbeta CDR3 rearrangement. For each sample, productive Simpson clonality was calculated as the square root of Simpson's diversity index over productive rearrangements. The table was pulled from immuneACCESS by TCRdb, which kept in-frame rearrangements only. Such tables lose some clones; where checked, under half of the loss comes from unresolved V genes, and the rest has no known cause. Clone size and the V and J calls come from that table; the DNA yielded D and trimming. In all, the sample holds about 210,000 clones, and about 90% of those were seen once. Clones ranked in the top ten supply approximately 1.2% of the sample.

The chain was built from TRBV5-1 and TRBJ2-2; 7 middle bases align to TRBD2. The sequencing sample was made of peripheral blood. This receptor was taken from a young man with acute or convalescent COVID-19. The sequenced DNA: TGCGCCAGCACCGATCTTGGACTAGGGAACACCGGGGAGCTGTTTTTT. This yields the protein CASTDLGLGNTGELFF.